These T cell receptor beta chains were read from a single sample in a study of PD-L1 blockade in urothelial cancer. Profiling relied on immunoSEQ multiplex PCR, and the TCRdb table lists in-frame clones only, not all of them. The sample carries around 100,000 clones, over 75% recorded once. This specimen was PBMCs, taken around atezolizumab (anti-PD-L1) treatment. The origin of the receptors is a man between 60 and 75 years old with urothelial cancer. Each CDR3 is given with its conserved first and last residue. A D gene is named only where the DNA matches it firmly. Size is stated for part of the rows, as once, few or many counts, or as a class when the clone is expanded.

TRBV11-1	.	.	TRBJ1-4	TGTGCCAGCAGCGCCGACAGGACTAATGAAAAACTGTTTTTT	CASSADRTNEKLFF
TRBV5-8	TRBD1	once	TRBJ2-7	TGTGCCAGCAGCCCTACAGGGGACGAGCAGTACTTC	CASSPTGDEQYF
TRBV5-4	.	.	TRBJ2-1	TGTGCCAGCAGCTTGGGACTAGAGGCCCATGAGCAGTTCTTC	CASSLGLEAHEQFF
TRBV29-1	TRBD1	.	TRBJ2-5	TGCAGCGTTGTGAGACAGGGTCGGGAGACCCAGTACTTC	CSVVRQGRETQYF
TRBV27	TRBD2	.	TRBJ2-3	TGTGCCAGCAGTTTACGGACTAGAGGCACAGATACGCAGTATTTT	CASSLRTRGTDTQYF
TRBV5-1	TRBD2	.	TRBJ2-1	TGCGCCAGCAGCATCGTAGCGGGAGGGTACAATGAGCAGTTCTTC	CASSIVAGGYNEQFF
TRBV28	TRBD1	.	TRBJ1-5	TGTGCCAGCAGTTTAATCGAGGGGGCAGGCAATCAGCCCCAGCATTTT	CASSLIEGAGNQPQHF
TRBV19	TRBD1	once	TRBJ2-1	TGTGCCAGTAGTATGGCAGGGGGCGATCCCCCGGTCTTC	CASSMAGGDPPVF
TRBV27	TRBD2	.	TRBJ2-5	TGTGCCAGCGGGCCTAGCGGGGCGTCTCAAGCGGCCCAGTACTTC	CASGPSGASQAAQYF
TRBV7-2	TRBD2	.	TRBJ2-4	TGTGCCAGCAGCTTAGGGCTAGCGGGGGGCCTAGCCAAAAACATTCAGTACTTC	CASSLGLAGGLAKNIQYF
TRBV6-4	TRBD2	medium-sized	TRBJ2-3	TGTGCCAGCAGTGACCGGGAGGGGGCAGATACGCAGTATTTT	CASSDREGADTQYF
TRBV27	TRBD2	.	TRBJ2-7	TGTGCCAGCAGTTTCCGGGAGGGCCCCTACGAGCAGTACTTC	CASSFREGPYEQYF
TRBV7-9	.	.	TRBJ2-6	TGTGCCGCGCACGGTTACTCTGGGGCCAACGTCCTGACTTTC	CAAHGYSGANVLTF
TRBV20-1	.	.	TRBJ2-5	TGCAGTGCTACGGAAGAGACCCAGTACTTC	CSATEETQYF
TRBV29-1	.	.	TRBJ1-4	TGCAGCGTGGGGGGAAGCGGAAATGAAAAACTGTTTTTT	CSVGGSGNEKLFF
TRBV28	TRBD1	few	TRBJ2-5	TGTGCCAGCAGAACGGGACAGGGGATAGAGACCCAGTACTTC	CASRTGQGIETQYF
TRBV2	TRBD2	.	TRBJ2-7	TGTGCCAGCAGTCGGGACTACACCTACGAGCAGTACTTC	CASSRDYTYEQYF
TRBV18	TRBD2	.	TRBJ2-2	TGTGCCAGCTCACTTTATAGCGGGAGAAGGACCGGGGAGCTGTTTTTT	CASSLYSGRRTGELFF
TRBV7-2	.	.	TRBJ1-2	TGTGCCAGCAGCTTAGGCTCCGGGGGTAGGATCGGCTACACCTTC	CASSLGSGGRIGYTF
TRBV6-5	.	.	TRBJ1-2	TGTGCCAGCAGGGATGGACAGTTTAACTATGGCTACACCTTC	CASRDGQFNYGYTF
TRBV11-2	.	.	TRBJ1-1	TGTGCCAGCAGCCATAACAGGGACACTGAAGCTTTCTTT	CASSHNRDTEAFF
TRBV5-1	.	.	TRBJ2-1	TGCGCCAGCAGCTCTCCCTTGGGGCAGGCGTCCTACAATGAGCAGTTCTTC	CASSSPLGQASYNEQFF
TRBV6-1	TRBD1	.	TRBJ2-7	TGTGCCAGCAGTGAACCTGGGACAGGGTTCGAGCAGTACTTC	CASSEPGTGFEQYF
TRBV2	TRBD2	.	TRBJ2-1	TGTGCCAGCCTAGCGGGAGGGCCGGGAGATGAGCAGTTCTTC	CASLAGGPGDEQFF
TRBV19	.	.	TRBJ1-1	TGTGCCAGTACCAGGAATCCCGGGACTTCAGAAGCTTTCTTT	CASTRNPGTSEAFF
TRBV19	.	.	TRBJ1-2	TGTGCCAGTAGTATGAGGACAGTTCTAAGCTATGGCTACACCTTC	CASSMRTVLSYGYTF
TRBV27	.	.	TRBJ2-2	TGTGCCAGCAGTTTACGATCGGGGGGCCTGAACACCGGGGAGCTGTTTTTT	CASSLRSGGLNTGELFF
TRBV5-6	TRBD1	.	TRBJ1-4	TGTGCCAGCAGCTTGGGAAGGGGACAGGGCTTGGAAAAACTGTTTTTT	CASSLGRGQGLEKLFF
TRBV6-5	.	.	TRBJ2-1	TGTGCCAGCAGTTACTCGGCCGACAGTAGCAATGAGCAGTTCTTC	CASSYSADSSNEQFF